This T cell receptor beta chain emerged from a study of regulatory T cells in long-lasting Graves disease listed by TCRdb under 2021. For the study in its entirety: Antithyroid drugs had been taken for less than 3 months by newly diagnosed Graves' disease patients. This study used TCR sequencing and RNA sequencing of peripheral blood to compare persistent Graves' disease patients against newly diagnosed Graves' disease patients. The study was registered as a clinical trial and conducted in China. A total of some 35 samples underwent TCR sequencing: about 13 from persistent and some 20 from newly diagnosed Graves' disease patients. What the work shows at the level of the full study, not this receptor alone: The study examined only peripheral blood because the primary lesion, thyroid tissue, could not be accessed. Compared with newly diagnosed patients, patients with persistent Graves' disease had lower TCR Shannon entropy and fewer highly expanded clones, which suggests clonal expansion. As a limitation, the authors acknowledged that the small sample size may reduce accuracy. Patients with persistent disease shared more public clonotypes (fewer than 3,000) than newly diagnosed patients did (approximately 990). Sequencing and analysis were restricted to the TCR beta chain.

Library preparation employed multiplex PCR. The listed sequencing device is Illumina HiSeq 4000. CDR3 regions were amplified by Arm-PCR with iRepertoire HTBI primers to construct TCR beta libraries. Before sequencing, the PCR products underwent gel purification. In the source study's methods: Gene usage analysis of CDR3 amino acid clonotypes used the roughly 60 TRBV and fewer than 15 TRBJ segments found across samples. Filtered high-quality paired reads were merged into contigs using COPE and FqMerger. Contigs were aligned with BLAST to IMGT TRBV, TRBD and TRBJ reference genes, and CDR3 was defined per IMGT. Highly expanded clones were defined as clonotypes with a frequency above 0.1%. Repertoire diversity was measured by Shannon entropy, and V-J evenness by the Gini coefficient. Clonotypes shared by more than one individual were considered public. The public reads were reanalyzed by TCRdb: fastp trimming at Q25, MiXCR alignment, in-frame beta chains only. Identical CDR3 proteins give one entry, which carries the most common genes and DNA. The V and J calls and clone size come from TCRdb's table, not from the authors' own analysis. The sample table holds roughly 520,000 distinct CDR3 sequences, of which more than 10% were seen once. Clones ranked in the top ten supply 8.9% of the sample.

There are many counts of this clonotype. Its cognate antigen has yet to be identified. There are no base qualities to consult, and no much larger clone falls within one base. In the paper's terms, the time point label means: newly diagnosed GD, antithyroid drugs for less than 3 months. RNA was extracted from PBMCs in TRIzol for both TCR sequencing and RNA sequencing. Graves' disease was diagnosed according to American Thyroid Association guidelines. Patients were recruited from an endocrinology department in Xi'an, China. From each patient, around 8.3 milliliters of peripheral blood was collected into an EDTA anticoagulant tube. Ficoll Paque Plus density gradient separation was used to isolate PBMCs, and no additional T cell sorting was done. RNA quality was checked with an Agilent 2100 Bioanalyzer and agarose gel, and concentration with a NanoDrop 2000. The same data also contributed to another study, on T cells in Graves' hyperthyroidism and ophthalmopathy. In that second paper, the authors write: Graves' hyperthyroidism was defined as stable when no progression to ophthalmopathy occurred over 18 months of follow-up. The hyperthyroidism patients were between 18 and 65 years old and newly diagnosed, with a disease duration of less than 2 months. Any patient with an uncontrolled infection, another autoimmune disease, pregnancy or lactation was excluded. Diagnoses were based on clinical symptoms, serum thyroxine and TRAb, thyroid ultrasound and orbital computed tomography. For the first round of RT-PCR on the TCR CDR3, the HTBI primer set was used together with the Qiagen OneStep RT-PCR kit. Most expanded thyroid clonotypes (frequency above 0.001) were also found in blood, which suggests that blood repertoires may mirror thyroid immune responses. In cross-validation, a model built on a 13 V-J signature told ophthalmopathy apart from stable hyperthyroidism with approximately 90% sensitivity and roughly 81% specificity, and in testing the same model reached 80%/75%. In validation, the model predicted progression to ophthalmopathy with 65% to 71% sensitivity and roughly 72% specificity, a median of 6.5 months before onset. A discovery cohort of about 96 patients, approximately 45 with Graves' ophthalmopathy and about 58 with stable Graves' hyperthyroidism, was used to find distinguishing TCR V-J signatures. Prospective prediction of ophthalmopathy was tested in an independent validation cohort consisting of about 19 hyperthyroidism patients and 15 or so patients who later progressed to ophthalmopathy. For training and testing, the 100 or so patients in the discovery cohort were randomly divided in a 7:3 ratio. Thyroid tissue and blood T-cell repertoires from six Graves' hyperthyroidism patients were also compared in the study. After blood sampling, hyperthyroidism patients were treated with methimazole at a starting dose of 30 mg daily, and ophthalmopathy patients were treated with high-dose intravenous methylprednisolone. Libraries were constructed in a second round of multiplex PCR, after which size selection and purification were carried out. Sequencing of the libraries was done on an Illumina HiSeq2000 using paired-end 100 bp reads. Raw data were processed with SOAPnuke, discarding reads with adapters, uncalled bases, mean Phred below 15, or no exact constant-primer or identifier match. High-quality paired reads were merged using COPE v1.2.5, and each unique nucleotide sequence was defined as a clonotype. Clonotypes were aligned to IMGT TRBV, TRBD and TRBJ reference segments using MiTCR v1.1. The analysis included only V-J combinations with a frequency above 0.0001, which together covered about 99% of the repertoires. The TCS score was defined as F50 (clonal expansion) divided by E x V (chaos), with BLOSUM62-based TCRdist calculated between CDR3 peptides within each V-J. Welch's t-statistics and random forest reduced roughly 530 V-J features to 13, which were used in a naive Bayes classifier (R e1071). No statistical method was used to set the sample size in advance, and investigators knew the group allocation. The paper reports TCR Vbeta CDR3 sequencing of roughly 140 peripheral blood samples: under 45 ophthalmopathy, under 80 hyperthyroidism and about 17 progressor patients.

This sequence was found in a woman aged 25-40 years with Graves disease. Donor details come from another sample of the same person, matched by shared clones. The sample in question was peripheral blood mononuclear cells (PBMCs), obtained at new diagnosis, from a patient treated with antithyroid drugs.

This receptor carries the CDR3 CASSSRDSLTDTQYF. The sequenced DNA is TGTGCCAGCAGTTCCCGGGACAGCCTCACAGATACGCAGTATTTT. This sequence uses TRBV12-3 or TRBV12-4 and TRBJ2-3, and TRBD1 aligns with 7 junction nucleotides. The CDR3, from cysteine to phenylalanine, totals 15 residues. The DNA shown is the 45-base CDR3, in frame from base 1. The V end gives up 4 bases and the J end 2 bases, leaving 6 bases in the junction not matched to a gene.